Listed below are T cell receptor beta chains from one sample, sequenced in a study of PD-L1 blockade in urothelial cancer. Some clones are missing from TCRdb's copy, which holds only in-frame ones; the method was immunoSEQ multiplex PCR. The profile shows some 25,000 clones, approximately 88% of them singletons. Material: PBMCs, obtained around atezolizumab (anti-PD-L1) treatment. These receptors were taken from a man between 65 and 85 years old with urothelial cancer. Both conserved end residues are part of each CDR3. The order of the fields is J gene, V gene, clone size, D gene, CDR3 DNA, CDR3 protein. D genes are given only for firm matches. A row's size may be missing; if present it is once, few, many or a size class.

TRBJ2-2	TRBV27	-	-	TGTGCCAGCAGTTTCGGAGGAAGCACCGGGGAGCTGTTTTTT	CASSFGGSTGELFF
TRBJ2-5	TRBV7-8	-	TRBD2	TGTGCCAGCAGCCGAACGGGGGGACAAGAGACCCAGTACTTC	CASSRTGGQETQYF
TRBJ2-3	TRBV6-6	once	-	TGTGCCAGCAGCATAGACAACACAGATACGCAGTATTTT	CASSIDNTDTQYF
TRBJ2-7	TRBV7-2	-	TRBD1	TGTGCCAGCAGCTTACCGGGACAGGGCTCCAACGAGCAGTACTTC	CASSLPGQGSNEQYF
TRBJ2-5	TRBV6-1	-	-	TGTGCCAGCAGCGAAACAGGTTTGGAGACCCAGTACTTC	CASSETGLETQYF
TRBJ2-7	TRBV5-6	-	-	TGTGCCAGCAGCCCGACGGAGCTTACCTACGGGCAGTACTTC	CASSPTELTYGQYF
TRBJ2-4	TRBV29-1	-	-	TGCAGCGTCGCTTTAGTACTAGCCAAAAACATTCAGTACTTC	CSVALVLAKNIQYF
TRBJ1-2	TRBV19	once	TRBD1	TGTGCCAGTAGCCGGACAGGGGATGATGGCTACACCTTC	CASSRTGDDGYTF
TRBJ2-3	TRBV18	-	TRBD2	TGTGCCAGCTCACCCGCACTAGCGGGGGGGGGCACAGATACGCAGTATTTT	CASSPALAGGGTDTQYF
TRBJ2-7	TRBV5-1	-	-	TGCGCCAGCAGCTTGGGGGGCAGGGGGGACGAGCAGTACTTC	CASSLGGRGDEQYF
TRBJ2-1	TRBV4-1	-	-	TGCGCCAGCAGCCAAGTCAGGGTGGGTAATGAGCAGTTCTTC	CASSQVRVGNEQFF
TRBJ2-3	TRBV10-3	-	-	TGTGCCATCAGCTCAGGTGTACAGACAGATACGCAGTATTTT	CAISSGVQTDTQYF
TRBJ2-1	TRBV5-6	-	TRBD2	TGTGCCAGCAGCTTGGGACTAGCCTGGAGCTCCTACAATGAGCAGTTCTTC	CASSLGLAWSSYNEQFF
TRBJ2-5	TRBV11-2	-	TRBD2	TGTGCCAGCAGTTCACTGACTAGCGGGAGAGAGGAGACCCAGTACTTC	CASSSLTSGREETQYF
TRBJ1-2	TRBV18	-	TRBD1	TGTGCCAGCTCACCACCGGCGGCAGGGGGCGCGAGCTACACCTTC	CASSPPAAGGASYTF
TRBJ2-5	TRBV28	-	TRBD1	TGTGCCAGCAGCTACCAGGGGGCGATTGGAGAGACCCAGTACTTC	CASSYQGAIGETQYF
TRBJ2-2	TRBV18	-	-	TGTGCCAGCTCACCGGCTTTTCGTAACACCGGGGAGCTGTTTTTT	CASSPAFRNTGELFF
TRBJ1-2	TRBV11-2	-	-	TGTGCCAGCAGTTTATCAGGGGCGGGTGGCTACACCTTC	CASSLSGAGGYTF
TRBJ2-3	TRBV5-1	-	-	TGCGCCAGCAGCTTGGGTACAAGCACAGATACGCAGTATTTT	CASSLGTSTDTQYF
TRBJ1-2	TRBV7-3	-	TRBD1	TGTGCCAGCAGCTCATCGACAGGGGGTGGCTACACCTTC	CASSSSTGGGYTF
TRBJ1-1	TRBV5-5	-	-	TGTGCCAGCAGCTCCTACCTTGGGCGGGGTGAAGCTTTCTTT	CASSSYLGRGEAFF
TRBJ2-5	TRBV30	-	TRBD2	TGTGCCTGGAGTGGACGGCAGGGGGGACTAGCGGGAGTCGGGGAGACCCAGTACTTC	CAWSGRQGGLAGVGETQYF
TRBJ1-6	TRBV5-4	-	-	TGTGCCAGCAGCAAGGGACTAGTGGGCGCAAATTCACCCCTCCACTTT	CASSKGLVGANSPLHF
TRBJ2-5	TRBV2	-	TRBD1	TGTGCCAGCACGCTGGGACAGCAAGAGACCCAGTACTTC	CASTLGQQETQYF
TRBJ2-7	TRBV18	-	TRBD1	TGTGCCAGCTCACCTCGGGACAGGGACTCCTACGAGCAGTACTTC	CASSPRDRDSYEQYF
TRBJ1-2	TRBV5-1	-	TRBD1	TGCGCCAGCAGCTTGATGACAGGGCTATTGTACTATGGCTACACCTTC	CASSLMTGLLYYGYTF
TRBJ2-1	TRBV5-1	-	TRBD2	TGCGCCAGCAGCTCCGGACTAGCGGGAGGAGATGAGCAGTTCTTC	CASSSGLAGGDEQFF
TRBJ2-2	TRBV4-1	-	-	TGCGCCAGCAGCCAATGGAGGACCGGGGAGCTGTTTTTT	CASSQWRTGELFF
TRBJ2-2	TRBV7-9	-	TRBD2	TGTGCCAGCAGCTCCCGACTAGCGGGAAACCCTCTTGACACCGGGGAGCTGTTTTTT	CASSSRLAGNPLDTGELFF
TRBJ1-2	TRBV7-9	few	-	TGTGCCAGCAGCTCCTCGAAGGCAGGGGCGGATGGCTACACCTTC	CASSSSKAGADGYTF
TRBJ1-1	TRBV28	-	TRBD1	TGTGCCAGCAGGGCCCTGACAGGGAAACACTTAGAAGCTTTCTTT	CASRALTGKHLEAFF
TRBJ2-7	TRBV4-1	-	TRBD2	TGCGCCAGCAGCCAAGATATCGGGCGGGAGCCCTCCCCCGAGCAGTACTTC	CASSQDIGREPSPEQYF
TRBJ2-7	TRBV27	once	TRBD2	TGTGCCAGCTCCCAGACTAGCGGGAGCTCCTACGAGCAGTACTTC	CASSQTSGSSYEQYF
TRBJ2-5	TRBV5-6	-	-	TGTGCCAGCAGCCAGGGATTCCAAGAGACCCAGTACTTC	CASSQGFQETQYF
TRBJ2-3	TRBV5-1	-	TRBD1	TGCGCCAGCAGCTTGGACGGACAGGGGGCGTCGGATACGCAGTATTTT	CASSLDGQGASDTQYF
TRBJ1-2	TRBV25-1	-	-	TGTGCCAGCAGTGATGGAGGTATCAGGAATGGCTACACCTTC	CASSDGGIRNGYTF